This TCR beta chain derives from a study of graft-versus-host responses after intestinal transplantation. Study summary: Recipients had multivisceral, liver-intestinal, or isolated intestinal transplants. Overall study results and limits: Within allografts, high graft-versus-host to host-versus-graft clonal ratios were seen among patients with graft-donor T cell macrochimerism.

Some clones are missing from TCRdb's copy, which holds only in-frame ones; the method was immunoSEQ multiplex PCR. This sample has some 13,000 clones, with 70% to 75% found just once. Processing released intraepithelial and lamina propria lymphocytes from the graft tissue. To note about this clone: The antigen remains undetermined.

Germline CDR1 and CDR2: MDHEN and SYDVKM. The CDR3 loop spans 16 amino acids. V dropped 3 bases and J dropped 2; count of bases not matched to a gene: 7. V and J are TRBV28 and TRBJ1-2; TRBD1 agrees at 9 bases. The specimen was ileum tissue, collected 16 days after intestinal transplant. This receptor was obtained from a human patient who received an intestinal transplant, so some T cells may come from the graft donor. Here the CDR3 DNA reads TGTGCCAGCAGTTTTCAGAGGGACAGGGACAACTATGGCTACACCTTC. Its protein is CASSFQRDRDNYGYTF.